The subject of this entry is one TCR beta chain. The data belong to a study of blood T cell repertoires in COVID-19. For the study at large: PBMCs, B-cell-depleted T cells, or T cells were the source of the cDNA or gDNA that made up the material.

Generated by immunoSEQ multiplex PCR, the TCRdb table keeps only in-frame clones and is missing some. The repertoire holds 150,000 to 200,000 clones, with over 75% as singletons. The CDR3 consists of 15 residues. Germline V gene data show CDR1 as MNHNS and CDR2 as SASEGT. J lost 7 bases, V lost 2 bases, and 9 bases had no gene match. This sequence was found in a human donor in a cohort sampled during active COVID-19. The sample was peripheral blood. The J gene is TRBJ1-2, the V gene TRBV6-1; TRBD1 aligns across 8 bases. In nucleotides, the CDR3 is TGTGCCAGCAGTGAATGGTCGGGACAGGTTGGTGGCTACACCTTC. Protein: CASSEWSGQVGGYTF.